The T cell receptor (beta chain) under discussion was sequenced for a study of OX40 agonist ivuxolimab in advanced cancers. Study-level information: Patients took ivuxolimab, an agonistic anti-OX40 (CD134) antibody. Age averaged about 62 years (range roughly 23 to 79), and more than 80% were male. Broader study findings: What antigens the expanded peripheral T cells recognized was never established. More expanded clones were seen, on average, in CD8+ T cells than in CD4+.

Sequenced by immunoSEQ multiplex PCR; TCRdb stores in-frame clones only, minus some. The repertoire has 68,000 or so clones, around 82% of them found once; the top ten carry approximately 2.1%. A remark on this clone: The antigen is undetermined.

Germline assignment: CDR1 SGHVS and CDR2 FQNEAQ. V was pared by 2 bases and J by 4 bases, with 5 bases between. The CDR3 contains 12 residues. The sequence derives from an adult with an advanced solid tumor such as melanoma, head and neck, liver or kidney cancer. The rearrangement uses TRBV7-8 and TRBJ2-5, with D uncertain. This specimen was CD4+ or CD8+ T cells sorted from blood, taken in a trial of the OX40 agonist ivuxolimab. DNA for the CDR3: TGTGCCAGCAGCTTAAGGACAGAGACCCAGTACTTC. It codes for CASSLRTETQYF.